This T cell receptor beta chain was recorded in a study of T cells after yellow fever vaccination (dated by TCRdb to about 2019). Some background on the complete study: The SMART-Seq v4 Ultra Low Input RNA kit was used to prepare libraries from fractions with low cell numbers. Two healthy male donors, one aged 18 to 29 and one aged 30 to 40 years, were included in the cohort. Bulk PBMC replicates and cell subsets were isolated from blood drawn at multiple timepoints before and after both primary and secondary immunization. To follow T-cell clones before and after both primary and booster YFV17D yellow fever vaccination, bulk TCR alpha and beta repertoires underwent longitudinal sequencing.

The CDR3 runs 16 residues from the cysteine to the phenylalanine. Kept here is only the CDR3 DNA, which spans 48 bases and is read in frame from base 1. Via the germline V gene (reference sequence), CDR1 is SEHNR and CDR2 FQNEAQ. The V and J ends are trimmed by 3 bases and 1 base, leaving 12 bases between them. Findings and caveats that apply to the study as a whole: Because the study included only a couple of donors, the extent to which the findings can be generalized is limited. After the booster, most of the clones that had expanded following primary vaccination were detected again (roughly 97% of CD4 and 80% to 90% of CD8), which suggests that memory was broadly maintained. Because abundant contaminating clonotypes from the bulk population could be contained in FACS-sorted repertoires, computational filtering was required. A small fraction of clonotypes showed up in both the CD4 and CD8 compartments, probably as a result of convergent recombination. Compared with the primary T-cell response, the secondary T-cell response was faster but weaker, reaching its peak on day 5 rather than on day 15.

This clonotype was seen a handful of times. Its antigen remains undetermined. It has no much larger one-base neighbor in the sample; base qualities were not kept. The label giving this sample's treatment or condition can be read as: live attenuated yellow fever vaccine strain. At each blood-draw timepoint, two biological replicates of bulk PBMCs were collected. PBMCs were isolated from peripheral blood using a standard Ficoll-Paque protocol. RNA was extracted with TriZol from bulk PBMCs, CD4 and CD8 fractions, and dextramer-positive and dextramer-negative fractions. TCR cDNA was made using 5'RACE template switching, a step that added a universal primer site and unique molecular identifiers. Priming for cDNA synthesis came from both the TCR alpha and TCR beta constant segments. Library amplification involved two PCR steps, and the second step added sample barcodes and sequencing adapters. Sequencing of libraries was performed on Illumina HiSeq 2500 (2x100 bp) or NovaSeq (2x150 bp). The study's own analysis went as follows. Reads were demultiplexed and collapsed into UMI consensus sequences with MIGEC, and V(D)J alignment was performed with MiXCR. Using edgeR on replicate PBMC samples, clonotypes were called vaccine-responding if FDR was below 0.01 and the log2 fold change was above 5 up to day 15. Each bulk clonotype received a CD4 or CD8 identity based on whether the sequenced CD4 or CD8 repertoire contained that clonotype at higher abundance. TCRdb redid the processing of the public reads, applying fastp at Q25 and MiXCR, and retained in-frame beta chains. Entries that share a CDR3 protein sequence are merged under the most common genes and DNA. TCRdb assigned the V and J calls; the authors' analysis was not used. The sample has roughly 300,000 distinct CDR3 sequences on record, less than 9.5% of them singletons. Together, the top ten hold 17% of the sample.

The TCR comes from a man aged 18 to 30 who received the YFV17D yellow fever vaccine. The chain is assembled from TRBV7-9 and TRBJ2-2; a tentative D call is TRBD1 (6 bases match). The sequencing here drew on PBMCs, taken about 41 days after the first yellow fever vaccination. The CDR3 region has the sequence CASSLGTLRNTGELFF. The DNA sequence is given as TGTGCCAGCAGCTTGGGGACACTTAGGAACACCGGGGAGCTGTTTTTT. The reference TRBV7-9 and TRBJ2-2 proteins fill in what lies around the CDR3, so the full variable domain reads DTGVSQNPRHKITKRGQNVTFRCDPISEHNRLYWYRQTLGQGPEFLTYFQNEAQLEKSRLLSDRFSAERPKGSFSTLEIQRTEQGDSAMYLCASSLGTLRNTGELFFGEGSRLTVL.